The 24 T cell receptor beta chains below all came from one sample that was sequenced in a study of response to subunit inactivated influenza vaccine. In TCRdb, the RT-PCR reads were re-called with MiXCR into one record per CDR3 protein. The sample contains about 190,000 distinct CDR3 sequences, about 15% of which appear only once. Sequences were derived from CD8+ T cells sorted from PBMCs, sampled around 5 days after vaccination. Receptors originate from a man aged 45 to 65 who received an inactivated influenza vaccine.

This clonotype was seen at least ten times. The chain carries TRBV20-1 and TRBJ2-7; possibly TRBD2 for D (5 bases). The germline V and J ends were trimmed by 3 bases and 2 bases, with 11 bases remaining between them. Germline V gene data show CDR1 as DFQATT and CDR2 as SNEGSKA (reference sequence). This CDR3 contains 13 residues. This CDR3 reads CSARGTRTYEQYF. CDR3 DNA: TGCAGTGCTAGGGGCACTAGGACCTACGAGCAGTACTTC.

This chain uses TRBV4-2 with TRBJ1-2; the D is unclear. The V gene's germline CDR1 is LGHNA and CDR2 YNFKEQ. CDR3 size: 15 residues. Trimming stripped 0 bases from V and 1 base from J, with 9 bases between. For the CDR3, the DNA is TGTGCCAGCAGCCAAGATCTGCAGAGTAACTATGGCTACACCTTC. This gives the protein CASSQDLQSNYGYTF.

This chain links TRBV14 with TRBJ2-7; 7 bases agree with TRBD1. Per the germline V gene, CDR1 is SGHDN and CDR2 is FVKESK. The CDR3 spans 15 residues. V dropped 1 base and J dropped 3; count of bases not matched to a gene: 6. Here the CDR3 reads CASSQGAGDSYEQYF. The CDR3 DNA follows: TGTGCCAGCAGCCAAGGTGCCGGGGACAGCTACGAGCAGTACTTC. Drawing the rest from reference TRBV14 and TRBJ2-7, the complete variable domain is EAGVTQFPSHSVIEKGQTVTLRCDPISGHDNLYWYRRVMGKEIKFLLHFVKESKQDESGMPNNRFLAERTGGTYSTLKVQPAELEDSGVYFCASSQGAGDSYEQYFGPGTRLTVT.

This chain uses TRBV29-1 with TRBJ1-2; D is possibly TRBD1 (6 bases). V was trimmed by 4 bases and J by 0 bases, leaving 9 bases between them. The germline gives CDR1 SQVTM, CDR2 ANQGSEA. The CDR3 has 13 amino acids. As DNA, the CDR3 is TGCAGCGTTGTCGCAGGGGCTAACTATGGCTACACCTTC. It specifies CSVVAGANYGYTF.

This clonotype was detected many times. This CDR3 is CASSPGERVQFF. DNA for the CDR3: TGCGCCAGCAGCCCTGGCGAGCGGGTGCAGTTCTTC. The chain joins TRBV5-1 to TRBJ2-1; D is perhaps TRBD2 (6 bases). Trimming removed 4 bases from V and 12 bases from J, with 14 bases in between. In germline, CDR1 is SGHRS, CDR2 YFSETQ. The CDR3 length is 12 residues.

CDR3 region: CTRCWGTGWSGPQETQYF. The CDR3 DNA reads TGTACCCGCTGTTGGGGGACAGGGTGGTCGGGACCCCAAGAGACCCAGTACTTC. This rearrangement joins TRBV12-3 or TRBV12-4 to TRBJ2-5; TRBD1 agrees at 9 bases. This CDR3 has 18 residues.

The V and J genes are TRBV24-1 and TRBJ2-2, with 12 nucleotides matching TRBD2. The CDR3 loop spans 17 amino acids. The ends lost 3 bases at V and 1 base at J; junction bases unmatched: 2. Germline CDR1 reads KGHDR; CDR2 reads SFDVKD. This chain's CDR3 is CATSDELAGGNTGELFF. CDR3 nucleotides: TGTGCCACCAGTGATGAACTAGCGGGAGGGAACACCGGGGAGCTGTTTTTT.

This clonotype has more than one count but fewer than ten. The chain has TRBV28 and TRBJ1-2; a weak D match, TRBD1 (6 bases). V lost 5 bases, J lost 3 bases, and 19 bases lay in between. Germline V gene data show CDR1 as MDHEN and CDR2 as SYDVKM. The CDR3 sequence is 16 residues long. The CDR3 spells CASSLQGFFSYYGYTF. In nucleotides, the CDR3 is TGTGCCAGCAGTCTACAGGGTTTCTTTTCTTACTATGGCTACACCTTC.

This rearrangement joins TRBV6-5 to TRBJ2-7; D is possibly TRBD1 (5 bases). This CDR3 is 14 amino acids long. Germline CDR1 MNHEY, CDR2 SVGAGI. With 4 bases removed from V and 2 bases from J, the gap between germline ends came to 12 bases. This chain's CDR3 is CASSSSGWPYEQYF. The CDR3 DNA reads as TGTGCCAGCAGTTCGTCAGGGTGGCCCTACGAGCAGTACTTC.

The genes are TRBV20-1 and TRBJ1-1, with D perhaps matching TRBD1 (5 bases). The CDR3 spans 12 residues. Germline CDR1 reads DFQATT; CDR2 reads SNEGSKA (reference sequence). With 5 bases removed from V and 5 bases from J, the gap between germline ends came to 12 bases. The CDR3 bases are TGCAGTGCTGCCGGGGGGGGGACTGAAGCTTTCTTT. Residues: CSAAGGGTEAFF.

The genes are TRBV20-1 and TRBJ2-7; 11 positions agree with TRBD2. Trimming took 0 bases from V and 8 from J; bases not matched to a gene: 9. This CDR3 is built from 15 residues. Germline lookup yields CDR1 DFQATT and CDR2 SNEGSKA (reference sequence). The CDR3 spells CSARDPTSGSLKQYF. The CDR3, as DNA: TGCAGTGCTAGAGATCCAACTAGCGGGAGTCTGAAGCAGTACTTC.

This clonotype showed up just a few times. The chain has TRBV7-8 and TRBJ1-6, with D unclear. The germline CDR1 and CDR2 sequences are SGHVS and FQNEAQ. This CDR3 comprises 18 residues. Trimming removed 2 bases from V and 1 base from J, with 15 bases in between. CDR3 sequence (DNA): TGTGCCAGCAGCTTAACCCAACCCCGTGGGTCCTATAATTCACCCCTCCACTTT. Its translation: CASSLTQPRGSYNSPLHF.

In this sample, this clonotype turned up a few times. The J gene is TRBJ1-1, the V gene TRBV28; maybe TRBD1 (6 bases). The CDR3 length is 12 residues. V was cut by 7 bases and J by 2 bases, with 8 bases left in between. In germline, CDR1 is MDHEN, CDR2 SYDVKM. CDR3 nucleotides: TGTGCCAGCAAGGACAGTAACACTGAAGCTTTCTTT. Amino acids: CASKDSNTEAFF.

In this sample, this clonotype turned up many times. The chain recombines TRBV30 with TRBJ2-5; weak D call: TRBD2 (7 bases). Germline CDR1 GTSNPN, CDR2 SVGIG (reference sequence). CDR3 size: 14 residues. V was pared by 2 bases and J by 5 bases, with 15 bases between. The CDR3 loop reads CAWSIPRGGETQYF. The CDR3 DNA follows: TGTGCCTGGAGTATCCCCAGGGGAGGGGAGACCCAGTACTTC.

This chain connects TRBV12-3 or TRBV12-4 to TRBJ2-2, with D tentatively TRBD1 (5 bases). Trimming removed 5 bases from V and 0 bases from J, with 13 bases in between. There are 16 residues in the CDR3. The CDR3 sequence: CASSALGATNTGELFF. In DNA, the CDR3 is TGTGCCAGCAGTGCCTTAGGGGCCACGAACACCGGGGAGCTGTTTTTT.

In its sample, this clonotype was seen a few times. The chain has TRBV19 and TRBJ2-1; tentatively, D is TRBD2 (5 bases). Trimming pared 4 bases from V and 3 bases from J, leaving 7 bases between. Germline V CDR1 and CDR2: LNHDA, SQIVND (reference sequence). The CDR3 runs to 13 residues. The CDR3 bases are TGTGCCAGTAGTAAAGGACTCTACAATGAGCAGTTCTTC. Its translation: CASSKGLYNEQFF. Using reference TRBV19 and TRBJ2-1 for the parts outside the CDR3, the full variable domain is DGGITQSPKYLFRKEGQNVTLSCEQNLNHDAMYWYRQDPGQGLRLIYYSQIVNDFQKGDIAEGYSVSREKKESFPLTVTSAQKNPTAFYLCASSKGLYNEQFFGPGTRLTVL.

The CDR3 loop is CASSLIDSRGYGYTF. The CDR3 DNA reads as TGCGCCAGCAGCTTGATTGACTCAAGGGGTTATGGCTACACCTTC. The J gene is TRBJ1-2, the V gene TRBV5-1, with a possible D match to TRBD1 (5 bases). This CDR3 has 15 residues. V lost 1 base, J lost 5 bases, and 15 bases lay in between. Per the germline V gene, CDR1 is SGHRS and CDR2 is YFSETQ.

The sample holds many counts of this clonotype. The chain combines TRBV27 with TRBJ2-1; 7 bases are shared with TRBD2. Trimming at V came to 8 bases and at J to 8 bases, leaving 15 bases not matched to a gene. Germline CDR1 is MNHEY and CDR2 is SMNVEV (reference sequence). The CDR3 is 15 amino acids. CDR3 bases: TGTGCCAGCGGCATTTGGCGGGAGAGAAGGCATGAGCAGTTCTTC. As protein: CASGIWRERRHEQFF.

This rearrangement joins TRBV9 to TRBJ2-1; D is possibly TRBD1 (6 bases). The CDR3 is 13 residues long. Trimming cost V 0 bases and J 6 bases, with 7 bases left between them. Per germline, CDR1 SGDLS and CDR2 YYNGEE. CDR3 residues: CASSVGTVNEQFF. In DNA form, the CDR3 reads TGTGCCAGCAGCGTAGGGACAGTCAATGAGCAGTTCTTC. Looking up the rest from reference TRBV9 and TRBJ2-1 gives the full variable domain: DSGVTQTPKHLITATGQRVTLRCSPRSGDLSVYWYQQSLDQGLQFLIQYYNGEERAKGNILERFSAQQFPDLHSELNLSSLELGDSALYFCASSVGTVNEQFFGPGTRLTVL.

The J gene is TRBJ1-1, the V gene TRBV5-6; D is perhaps TRBD1 (5 bases). Germline V gene sequence: CDR1 SGHDT, CDR2 YYEEEE. Trimming took off 7 bases at V and 5 bases at J, with 15 bases between the two ends. The CDR3 loop spans 13 amino acids. CDR3 sequence (DNA): TGTGCCAGCCTTTCGGGGGGGAGAACTGAAGCTTTCTTT. It codes for CASLSGGRTEAFF. The full variable domain, rest sourced from reference TRBV5-6 and TRBJ1-1, is DAGVTQSPTHLIKTRGQQVTLRCSPKSGHDTVSWYQQALGQGPQFIFQYYEEEERQRGNFPDRFSGHQFPNYSSELNVNALLLGDSALYLCASLSGGRTEAFFGQGTRLTVV.

In this sample, this clonotype turned up a few times. This chain connects TRBV20-1 to TRBJ1-2; the D gene is possibly TRBD1 (6 bases). Trimming pared 4 bases from V and 6 bases from J, leaving 21 bases between. The CDR3 totals 15 residues. CDR1 and CDR2 (germline): DFQATT, SNEGSKA (reference sequence). The CDR3 region has the DNA TGCAGTGCTAAGCAACCCGGGACAATCCTTGATGGCTACACCTTC. It translates to CSAKQPGTILDGYTF.

This clonotype was detected a few times. V usage is TRBV24-1 and J usage is TRBJ2-7; D might be TRBD1 or TRBD2, each matching 5 bases. Germline CDR1 reads KGHDR; CDR2 reads SFDVKD. With 3 bases removed from V and 2 bases from J, the gap between germline ends came to 16 bases. The CDR3 consists of 16 residues. This CDR3 is CATSDTTGTGTYEQYF. In DNA form, the CDR3 reads TGTGCCACCAGTGATACGACCGGGACGGGTACCTACGAGCAGTACTTC.

The CDR3 loop reads CASSPIAEHEQYF. For the CDR3, the DNA is TGTGCCAGCAGTCCTATAGCGGAGCACGAGCAGTACTTC. The chain links TRBV28 to TRBJ2-7; tentative D call: TRBD2 (6 bases). Deletions cut 5 bases from V and 5 bases from J, with 13 bases between. The CDR3 loop spans 13 amino acids. CDR1 is MDHEN and CDR2 is SYDVKM in the germline V gene. Supplemented by reference TRBV28 and TRBJ2-7, the full variable domain reads DVKVTQSSRYLVKRTGEKVFLECVQDMDHENMFWYRQDPGLGLRLIYFSYDVKMKEKGDIPEGYSVSREKKERFSLILESASTNQTSMYLCASSPIAEHEQYFGPGTRLTVT.

This clonotype has only a few counts. V is TRBV9 and J is TRBJ2-1; 9 bases fit TRBD2. Germline V gene data show CDR1 as SGDLS and CDR2 as YYNGEE. This CDR3 comprises 15 residues. V lost 3 bases, J lost 7 bases, and 8 bases stayed unmatched. The CDR3 sequence: CASSDSSGGRNEQFF. The CDR3 DNA follows: TGTGCCAGCAGCGACAGTAGCGGGGGTCGAAATGAGCAGTTCTTC.